This is a list of T cell receptor beta chains from one sample in a study of OX40 agonist ivuxolimab in advanced cancers. TCRdb's table, derived via immunoSEQ multiplex PCR, lists solely in-frame clones and lacks some. Among 35,000 to 50,000 clones listed, around nine tenths were seen once. The sample consisted of CD4+ or CD8+ T cells sorted from blood, taken in a trial of the OX40 agonist ivuxolimab. The receptor set was obtained from an adult with an advanced solid tumor such as melanoma, head and neck, liver or kidney cancer. The CDR3 runs from the conserved cysteine through the conserved F or W. The order of the fields is V gene, clone size, J gene, D gene, CDR3 protein, CDR3 DNA. A D gene is named only where the DNA matches it firmly. Part of the rows lack a size; the others show once, few, many or a class for expanded clones.

>TRBV2|once|TRBJ2-2|TRBD2
CASTRTSGVTNTGELFF
TGTGCCAGCACCAGGACTAGCGGCGTAACGAACACCGGGGAGCTGTTTTTT
>TRBV28|.|TRBJ2-7|TRBD1
CASSLYLAPSTGDGSEQYF
TGTGCCAGCAGTTTATATCTCGCACCTTCGACAGGGGACGGTAGCGAGCAGTACTTC
>TRBV7-6|.|TRBJ2-7|.
CASSLGTNYEQYF
TGTGCCAGCAGCTTAGGGACCAACTACGAGCAGTACTTC
>TRBV4-3|.|TRBJ2-7|.
CASSQDRDASFNEQYF
TGCGCCAGCAGCCAAGATAGAGATGCTAGCTTCAACGAGCAGTACTTC
>TRBV7-2|.|TRBJ2-3|.
CASSLLSADTQYF
TGTGCCAGCAGCTTACTGTCAGCAGATACGCAGTATTTT
>TRBV4-1|.|TRBJ2-7|.
CASSHVGSYEQYF
TGCGCCAGCAGCCACGTGGGTTCCTACGAGCAGTACTTC
>TRBV5-6|.|TRBJ1-1|.
CASSLSGRGEAFF
TGTGCCAGCAGCTTGAGTGGCAGGGGAGAAGCTTTCTTT
>TRBV13|.|TRBJ2-7|TRBD1
CASSLGTGVHEQYF
TGTGCCAGCAGCTTAGGGACAGGGGTCCACGAGCAGTACTTC
>TRBV7-8|.|TRBJ2-3|.
CASRLDEGRITDTQYF
TGTGCCAGCAGGCTAGATGAGGGCAGAATCACAGATACGCAGTATTTT
>TRBV5-1|.|TRBJ1-5|TRBD1
CASSLGDRGQPQHF
TGCGCCAGCAGCTTGGGGGACAGGGGCCAGCCCCAGCATTTT
>TRBV4-1|.|TRBJ2-7|.
CASSLSGGSYEQYF
TGCGCCAGCAGCCTTAGTGGGGGGTCCTACGAGCAGTACTTC
>TRBV11-2|.|TRBJ2-3|TRBD1
CASSSDRDTDTQYF
TGTGCCAGCAGCTCGGACAGGGACACAGATACGCAGTATTTT
>TRBV11-2|.|TRBJ2-1|.
CASSFGDYNEQFF
TGTGCCAGCAGCTTTGGGGACTACAATGAGCAGTTCTTC
>TRBV21-1|.|TRBJ2-3|.
CASAPNTQYF
TGTGCCAGCGCGCCAAATACGCAGTATTTT
>TRBV7-3|.|TRBJ2-1|TRBD2
CASSLNGGGLVYNEQFF
TGTGCCAGCAGCTTAAACGGAGGGGGACTAGTCTACAATGAGCAGTTCTTC
>TRBV15|.|TRBJ1-5|.
CATSRPEENNQPQHF
TGTGCCACCAGCAGACCCGAGGAAAACAATCAGCCCCAGCATTTT
>TRBV11-2|once|TRBJ1-1|.
CASSLRGIGGAFF
TGTGCCAGCAGCTTAAGGGGCATCGGGGGAGCTTTCTTT
>TRBV6-6|many|TRBJ1-2|TRBD1
CASSAGQGGGYTF
TGTGCCAGCAGCGCGGGACAGGGGGGTGGCTACACCTTC
>TRBV5-5|.|TRBJ2-7|.
CASSLEQYYEQYF
TGTGCCAGCAGCTTGGAACAGTACTACGAGCAGTACTTC
>TRBV18|.|TRBJ2-7|TRBD1
CASSPTGTGSYEQYF
TGTGCCAGCTCACCTACCGGGACAGGGAGCTACGAGCAGTACTTC
>TRBV9|.|TRBJ2-7|.
CASSVAGSGIEQYF
TGTGCCAGCAGCGTAGCCGGGTCCGGGATTGAGCAGTACTTC
>TRBV5-1|few|TRBJ2-3|.
CASSLAGMAAGGDTQYF
TGCGCCAGCAGCTTGGCGGGCATGGCTGCCGGAGGAGATACGCAGTATTTT
>TRBV6-5|.|TRBJ1-2|.
CASSYLGNYGYTF
TGTGCCAGCAGTTACTTGGGGAACTATGGCTACACCTTC
>TRBV6-5|.|TRBJ2-7|.
CASSISYEQYF
TGTGCCAGCAGCATCTCCTACGAGCAGTACTTC
>TRBV29-1|.|TRBJ1-2|.
CSVARGIDYGYTF
TGCAGCGTTGCTAGGGGGATAGACTATGGCTACACCTTC
>TRBV11-2|.|TRBJ1-4|.
CASSLAGGREKLFF
TGTGCCAGCAGCTTAGCCGGGGGGAGAGAAAAACTGTTTTTT
>TRBV7-3|once|TRBJ2-7|TRBD1
CASSLGTGAYEQYF
TGTGCCAGCAGCTTAGGGACAGGGGCCTACGAGCAGTACTTC
>TRBV7-2|.|TRBJ2-1|TRBD2
CASSYFLAGGGNEQFF
TGTGCCAGCAGCTACTTTCTAGCGGGCGGGGGCAATGAGCAGTTCTTC
>TRBV4-3|.|TRBJ1-1|.
CASSQNGGGLTEAFF
TGCGCCAGCAGCCAGAATGGGGGGGGACTCACTGAAGCTTTCTTT
>TRBV5-6|.|TRBJ1-2|.
CASSLRTAVDGYTF
TGTGCCAGCAGCTTGAGGACAGCGGTCGATGGCTACACCTTC
>TRBV28|.|TRBJ1-5|.
CASSWTHSNQPQHF
TGTGCCAGCAGTTGGACACATAGCAATCAGCCCCAGCATTTT
>TRBV19|.|TRBJ1-5|.
CAASTEGYQPQHF
TGTGCCGCAAGCACGGAGGGGTATCAGCCCCAGCATTTT
>TRBV19|.|TRBJ1-2|TRBD1
CASFARDRTTSEIISNYGYTF
TGTGCCAGCTTTGCCCGGGACAGGACTACCTCGGAGATTATATCTAACTATGGCTACACCTTC
>TRBV11-2|.|TRBJ2-1|TRBD2
CASSLASGYNEQFF
TGTGCCAGCAGCTTAGCTAGCGGATACAATGAGCAGTTCTTC
>TRBV2|.|TRBJ2-3|.
CASSEGRGYSTDTQYF
TGTGCCAGCAGTGAAGGTCGGGGGTATAGCACAGATACGCAGTATTTT
>TRBV4-1|.|TRBJ2-7|TRBD1
CASSYRTGFYEQYF
TGCGCCAGCAGCTACCGGACAGGGTTCTACGAGCAGTACTTC
>TRBV4-3|.|TRBJ2-1|TRBD2
CASSQIAGSSYNEQFF
TGCGCCAGCAGCCAGATAGCGGGGAGCTCCTACAATGAGCAGTTCTTC
>TRBV4-1|once|TRBJ2-1|.
CASSQLYSHNEQFF
TGCGCCAGCAGCCAATTATACAGCCACAATGAGCAGTTCTTC
>TRBV2|.|TRBJ1-1|.
CAGGGQAEAFF
TGTGCCGGCGGGGGGCAGGCTGAAGCTTTCTTT
>TRBV27|.|TRBJ1-1|.
CASSLTPGVGTEAFF
TGTGCCAGCAGTTTAACCCCAGGGGTGGGCACTGAAGCTTTCTTT
>TRBV27|.|TRBJ1-4|TRBD1
CASSLRGGVGNEKLFF
TGTGCCAGCAGTTTAAGAGGGGGCGTAGGTAATGAAAAACTGTTTTTT
>TRBV5-1|.|TRBJ2-5|TRBD1
CASSLTGAGETQYF
TGCGCCAGCAGCTTGACAGGGGCTGGGGAGACCCAGTACTTC
>TRBV10-3|.|TRBJ2-3|TRBD1
CAISVDIQGGSTDTQYF
TGTGCCATCAGTGTAGATATACAGGGGGGAAGCACAGATACGCAGTATTTT
>TRBV7-3|.|TRBJ1-2|.
CASSGGSDYGYTF
TGTGCCAGCAGCGGGGGTAGTGACTATGGCTACACCTTC